This T cell receptor (beta chain) came from a study of OX40 agonist ivuxolimab in advanced cancers. Turning to the study itself: Given to patients was ivuxolimab, an agonistic anti-OX40 (CD134) antibody.

The protocol was immunoSEQ multiplex PCR, while the TCRdb copy is restricted to in-frame clones and leaves out a portion. The data show over 150,000 clones, around 94% seen once. This CDR3 has 13 amino acids. V was pared by 0 bases and J by 2 bases, with 5 bases between. Germline V gives CDR1 SGDLS, CDR2 YYNGEE. The clonotype originates from an adult with an advanced solid tumor such as melanoma, head and neck, liver or kidney cancer. V is TRBV9 and J is TRBJ1-2; no clear D. The sample here was CD4+ or CD8+ T cells sorted from blood, taken in a trial of the OX40 agonist ivuxolimab. The CDR3 nucleotides are TGTGCCAGCAGCGTAGAGGTCAACTATGGCTACACCTTC. The encoded protein is CASSVEVNYGYTF.